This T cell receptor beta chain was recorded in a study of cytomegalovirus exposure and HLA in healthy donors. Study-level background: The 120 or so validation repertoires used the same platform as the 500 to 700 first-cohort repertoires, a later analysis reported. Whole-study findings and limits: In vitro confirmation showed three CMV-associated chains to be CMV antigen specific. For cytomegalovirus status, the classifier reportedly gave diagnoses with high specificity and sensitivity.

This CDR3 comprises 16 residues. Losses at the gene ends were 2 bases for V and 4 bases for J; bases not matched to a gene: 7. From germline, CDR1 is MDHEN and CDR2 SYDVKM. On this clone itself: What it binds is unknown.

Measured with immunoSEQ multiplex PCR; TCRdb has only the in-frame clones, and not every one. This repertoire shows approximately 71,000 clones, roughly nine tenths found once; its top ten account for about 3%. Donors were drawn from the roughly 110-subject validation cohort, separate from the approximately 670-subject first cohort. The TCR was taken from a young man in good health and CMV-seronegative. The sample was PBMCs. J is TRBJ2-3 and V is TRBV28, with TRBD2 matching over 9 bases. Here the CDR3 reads CASSLGGRVGADTQYF. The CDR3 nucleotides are TGTGCCAGCAGTTTAGGCGGGAGGGTTGGTGCAGATACGCAGTATTTT.